The T cell receptor beta chain under discussion was sequenced for a study of cytomegalovirus exposure and HLA in healthy donors (dated by TCRdb to about 2017). With respect to the entire study: In an earlier analysis of 587 of the donors, 276 Gb of sequence data and roughly 100 million unique TCR beta sequences from about 190 million T cells were reported. Both class I and class II loci were covered by HLA typing, at four-digit resolution. Rather than drawing on any new phenotypic data, the later analysis identified candidate immune exposures from TCR beta sequences and the way those sequences occurred across donors. In addition to the first cohort of several hundred subjects, a separate validation cohort of approximately 110 different subjects was used. Typing coverage differed by locus: A, B, C, DRB1 and DQB1 were typed in roughly 620-640 donors, DQA1 in 500 to 550, DPA1 in 600 to 610, and DPB1 in 400 to 480. Using immunosequencing, the study profiled T cell repertoires from about 610 subjects and related those repertoires to cytomegalovirus serostatus. In a later analysis, previously published TCR beta repertoires from 550 to 750 donors were re-analyzed and high-resolution HLA genotyping was added so that TCR occurrence patterns could be studied. Of the roughly 400 genotyped donors, approximately 80% fell in the genetic ancestry cluster associated with self-reported Caucasian donors. A handful of DR-DQ haplotypes were handled as single units for association and clustering because linkage in the cohort was strong. The study was designed to test whether signatures of past pathogen exposure could be identified by cataloging public T cell receptors. Among some 400 genotyped donors of the cohort, an average of roughly 230,000 unique TCR beta nucleotide sequences was sequenced per donor, of which about 19% were non-productive. All discovery cohort repertoires had been generated using a single sequencing platform. Donor age, sex, ethnicity and CMV serostatus were compiled together with the repertoire data. High-throughput TCR immunosequencing, statistical association of individual TCRs with disease status, and machine learning were combined to predict cytomegalovirus infection status. In a later genetic analysis, genome-wide SNP genotypes for about 60% of the 666 donors were used, and that subset was treated as a discovery cohort. About 320 gigabases of sequencing data and some 85 million unique TCR sequences were included in an early release covering roughly 600 HLA-typed donors. An earlier analysis of approximately 580 of the donors used high-throughput TCR beta sequencing to judge whether each TCR beta V gene segment behaved as functional or pseudogenic.

The CDR3 covers 15 residues, taking in both the cysteine and the phenylalanine. CDR3 DNA only is kept here, 45 bases in frame from base 1. The method behind the library was the immunoSEQ multiplex PCR assay. For the multiplex PCR, a mixture combining 60 forward primers for TCR Vbeta segments and 13 reverse primers for TCR Jbeta segments was used. The CDR3 region of rearranged TCR beta genes was amplified from genomic DNA with a multiplex PCR assay. The amplified TCR beta libraries were sequenced on the Illumina HiSeq System as 87-base-pair reads. Per the authors' processing: Across the 500 to 850 repertoires, a later analysis counted 80 million or so unique TCR beta chains, approximately 10 million of which were shared by at least two donors. Raw reads were error-corrected and collapsed into unique sequences with a nearest-neighbor algorithm that merged closely related sequences to remove PCR and sequencing errors. Alignment of CDR3 sequences to IMGT reference sequences was used to assign V, D and J gene segments. For a sequence to be retained, a match of at least six nucleotides was required to both a V gene segment and a J gene segment. A rearrangement counted as productive if the CDR3 had no stop codons and remained in frame with V and J, and every other rearrangement counted as non-productive. CDR3 was defined according to IMGT convention as the region running from the second conserved V-encoded cysteine to the conserved J-encoded phenylalanine. In an earlier analysis of around 640 of the donors, sequences lacking an unambiguous match to a single V gene segment were excluded. An earlier analysis of 587 of the donors called V segments functional above 56.7% productive rearrangements and segregating when the between-donor standard deviation exceeded 5%. A statistical classification framework was built to diagnose cytomegalovirus status from the catalog of TCR beta chain sequences. V and J gene assignment, in a later analysis, came from comparing TCR nucleotide sequences with IMGT/GENE-DB human TR gene sequences. A later analysis assigned CDR3 sequences and most-parsimonious VDJ recombination scenarios with the TCRdist pipeline. A later analysis defined each TCR beta chain by its CDR3 amino acid sequence plus V-gene family, and excluded reads lacking a unique V-gene family. As a way to deal with suspected cross-contamination and a sequencing artifact, a later analysis dropped hundreds of nucleotide sequences that were highly shared and had low generation probability. In a later analysis, a clonal expansion index for each public chain was calculated from normalized within-repertoire ranks of inferred template counts. A later analysis computed generation probabilities with a VDJ recombination model fitted to out-of-frame rearrangements, and checked the results against IGoR. Hypergeometric tests were used in a later analysis to score TCR-TCR, TCR-HLA and TCR-CMV co-occurrence, with a repertoire-size bias correction applied to the TCR pairs. In a later analysis, false discovery rates were estimated by permuting HLA or CMV assignments 20 times. In a later analysis, co-occurring TCRs were grouped using DBSCAN, and TCRdist sequence similarity was added for clustering within HLA-allele-positive subsets. Repertoires with fewer than 30,000 or more than 120,000 public chains, plus five repertoires with anomalous nucleotide sharing, were excluded from co-occurrence clustering. TCRdb provides this immuneACCESS table in a form limited to in-frame rearrangements. Some clones are lacking; in checked studies, under half of them reflect an unresolved V gene, and why the rest are absent is not known. V and J calls and clone size follow that table, whereas D and trimming were derived from the DNA. For this sample the table gives under 200,000 clones, of which around 77% were detected only once. The top ten clonotypes cover 2% to 2.5% of the sample.

About this clone itself: Its specific antigen is unknown. The sample holds no much larger clone one base away, and base qualities are not on file.

In total, over 600 healthy bone marrow donors made up the cohort. At the time of sampling, every cohort member was nominally healthy, though immune exposures that went unrecorded were likely present. The donor tested CMV seropositive and was one of the 289 seropositive cohort members. A peripheral blood sample was provided by each donor, and peripheral blood mononuclear cells were used for TCR beta sequencing. The Qiagen DNeasy Blood Extraction Kit was used to extract genomic DNA from the blood cell samples. General conclusions and limits of the study: The sequencing pipeline was judged likely to have produced a cluster of highly shared sequence variants as a technical artifact. Linkage disequilibrium might explain the correlated functional status among segregating V segments, but an unknown experimental factor could not be excluded. The presence/absence analyses assumed that sequencing depth was roughly uniform across donors, and that assumption may not be true. In a later analysis, HLA-associated TCR beta chains showed more clonal expansion and lower generation probabilities than non-associated chains that were equally common. According to the authors, the approach could potentially be generalized to other disease states and immunological phenotypes. The only immune exposure information available for the cohort was CMV serostatus. This cohort had only TCR beta chains sequenced, and the lack of alpha or paired-chain data limited which features could be detected. An earlier analysis of around 540 of the donors showed that most TCR beta V segments appeared in productive rearrangements either about 87% or about 30% of the time, which broadly matched IMGT annotations. In both the original and validation cohorts, the classifier was reported to diagnose cytomegalovirus status with high specificity and sensitivity. According to a later analysis, TCR association rates differed among HLA loci, with DRB1 alleles showing the most associated TCRs and HLA-C alleles showing the fewest. A later analysis found that most CMV-associated TCR beta chains appeared HLA-restricted, with HLA associations seemingly driven largely by CMV exposure. Assigning TCR associations to individual alleles was difficult when HLA alleles, especially DR and DQ, strongly co-occurred. While some public TCRs were present in many individuals, most TCR sequences turned up only very rarely across donors. Because HLA typing was missing for some donors at each locus, association tests included only the typed subset. In a later analysis, some 17,000 TCR beta sequences were associated with specific HLA alleles at a false discovery rate of 0.05. Because counts were too low, approximately 18 rarely observed V segments, including chromosome 9 orphons, were excluded from the earlier analysis of around 640 of the donors. Because the 87-base-pair reads could not distinguish some IMGT-functional V segments, including TRBV6-2 and TRBV6-3, those segments were excluded. A further reported finding was that TCR beta sequences accurately predicted the HLA-A and HLA-B alleles for most subjects in the first cohort. In a later analysis, several top co-occurrence clusters were reported to appear linked to parvovirus B19, influenza, CMV and Epstein-Barr virus. In vitro tests confirmed that three of the cytomegalovirus-associated TCR beta chains recognize cytomegalovirus antigens. The study gave a list of roughly 150 TCR beta chains associated with cytomegalovirus. Compared with the approximately 720-donor mean, donors in an Asian-associated ancestry cluster had fewer N-insertions in productive TCRs, according to a later genetic analysis. An association between a missense DCLRE1C variant and V-gene and J-gene trimming of TCR beta chains was found in a later genetic analysis and replicated in an independent cohort.

The V and J segments used are TRBV7-5 and TRBJ2-7; TRBD2 was called by the table and not checked on the DNA. TRBV7-5 is an annotated pseudogene. This sequence was found in a man aged 50 to 59 in good health and CMV-seropositive. The sample was PBMCs. In nucleotides, the sequence is TGTGCCAGAAGCTTAGGACTAGCGGATTGCTACGAGCAGTACTTC. It encodes CARSLGLADCYEQYF.